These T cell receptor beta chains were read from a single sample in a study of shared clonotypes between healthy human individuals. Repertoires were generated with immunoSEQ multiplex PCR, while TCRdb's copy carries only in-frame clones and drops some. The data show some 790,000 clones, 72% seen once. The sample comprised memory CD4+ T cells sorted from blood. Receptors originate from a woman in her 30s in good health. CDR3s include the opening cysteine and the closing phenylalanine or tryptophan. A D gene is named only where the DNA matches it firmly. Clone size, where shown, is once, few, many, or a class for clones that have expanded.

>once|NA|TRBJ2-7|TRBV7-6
TGTGCCAGCAGCTTAGAGGCACTACCCTACGAGCAGTACTTC
CASSLEALPYEQYF
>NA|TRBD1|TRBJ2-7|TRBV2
TGTGCCAGCAGCCCGGGACAGGGCTATCACGAGCAGTACTTC
CASSPGQGYHEQYF
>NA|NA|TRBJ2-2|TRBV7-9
TGTGCCAGCAGCTACTACGGGGAGCTGTTTTTT
CASSYYGELFF
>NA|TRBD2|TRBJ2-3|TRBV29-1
TGCAGCGTTGAAGATCGGAAGGCGCGGGACTACCAGTATTTT
CSVEDRKARDYQYF
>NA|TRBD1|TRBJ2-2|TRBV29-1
TGCAGCGTTTGGCCCGGGACAGGGGTTTCCACCGGGGAGCTGTTTTTT
CSVWPGTGVSTGELFF
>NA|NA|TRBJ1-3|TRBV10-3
TGTGCCACCGGGACCCAATCTGGAAACACCATATATTTT
CATGTQSGNTIYF
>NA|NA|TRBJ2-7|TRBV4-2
TGTGCCAGCAGCCAAGTTAAGGTCGAAAGGGGCGAGCAGTACTTC
CASSQVKVERGEQYF
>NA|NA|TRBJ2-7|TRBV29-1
TGCAGCGTTGTGGTAGGGGAGCCCTACGAGCAGTACTTC
CSVVVGEPYEQYF
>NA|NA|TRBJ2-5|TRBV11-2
TGTGCCAGCAGCTTAGGAGGGGTCCGACGAGAGACCCAGTACTTC
CASSLGGVRRETQYF
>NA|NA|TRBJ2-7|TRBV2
TGTGCCAGCTCTAACCTAGACTACGAGCAGTACTTC
CASSNLDYEQYF
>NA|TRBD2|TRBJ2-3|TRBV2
TGTGCCAGCAAGAAGGGGCGGGAGACAGATACGCAGTATTTT
CASKKGRETDTQYF
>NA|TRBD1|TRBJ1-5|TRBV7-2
TGTGCCAGCAGCCAGGGACAGAAAGGGCAGCCCCAGCATTTT
CASSQGQKGQPQHF
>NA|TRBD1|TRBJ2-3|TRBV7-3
TGTGCCAGCAGCCGACAGGGCCACGATACGCAGTATTTT
CASSRQGHDTQYF
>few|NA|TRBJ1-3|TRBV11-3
TGTGCCAGCTTTGGGCTGGAGTCTGGAAACACCATATATTTT
CASFGLESGNTIYF
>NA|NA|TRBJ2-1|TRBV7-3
TGTGCCAGCGGGGCCATAAGCGGTGAGCAGTTCTTC
CASGAISGEQFF
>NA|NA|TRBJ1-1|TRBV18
TGTGCCAGCTCACCTATGGGGTGGAACACTGAAGCTTTCTTT
CASSPMGWNTEAFF
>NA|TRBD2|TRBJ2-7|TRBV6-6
TGTGCCAGCAGTTATGTGACTAGCGGTAACTACGAGCAGTACTTC
CASSYVTSGNYEQYF
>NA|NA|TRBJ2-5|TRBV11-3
TGTGCCAGCAGCTTAGCTGGGGGGTACCAAGAGACCCAGTACTTC
CASSLAGGYQETQYF
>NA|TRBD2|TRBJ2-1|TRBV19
TGTGCCAGTAGTATGTTTGGGCCCCGGGCGGGAGCAGTACATAGCTCCTACAATGAGCAGTTCTTC
CASSMFGPRAGAVHSSYNEQFF
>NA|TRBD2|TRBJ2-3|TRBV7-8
TGTGCCAGCAGACCAACTAGCGGGAGCCACACAGATACGCAGTATTTT
CASRPTSGSHTDTQYF
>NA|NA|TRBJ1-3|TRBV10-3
TGTGCCATCAGCGTATCTTTCGGGGGAGCTGGAAACACCATATATTTT
CAISVSFGGAGNTIYF
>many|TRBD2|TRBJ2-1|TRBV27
TGTGCCAGCGCTCCCCAGGGCGGGAGCTCCTACAATGAGCAGTTCTTC
CASAPQGGSSYNEQFF
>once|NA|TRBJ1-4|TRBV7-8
TGTGCCAGCAGCTTAGAGGAGGGTGCCTTTGAAAAACTGTTTTTT
CASSLEEGAFEKLFF
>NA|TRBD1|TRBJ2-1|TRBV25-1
TGTGCCAGCAGTGCAGACCCTAACAGGGGCGGTGAGCAGTTCTTC
CASSADPNRGGEQFF
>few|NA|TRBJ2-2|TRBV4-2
TGTGCCAGCAGCCAAGAAACTAGGCGGGATTCCGGGGAGCTGTTTTTT
CASSQETRRDSGELFF
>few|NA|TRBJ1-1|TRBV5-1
TGCGCCAGCAGCTCTACAGGGTTCACTGAAGCTTTCTTT
CASSSTGFTEAFF
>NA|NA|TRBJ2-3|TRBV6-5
TGTGCCAGCAGTTATAGGGGGAGGACAGATACGCAGTATTTT
CASSYRGRTDTQYF
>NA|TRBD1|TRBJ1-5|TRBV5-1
TGCGCCAGCAGTCCCGGACAGGGGTGGCTAAGCAATCAGCCCCAGCATTTT
CASSPGQGWLSNQPQHF
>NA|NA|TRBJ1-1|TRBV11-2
TGTGCCAGCAGCTTAGGCGACGGGAACACTGAAGCTTTCTTT
CASSLGDGNTEAFF
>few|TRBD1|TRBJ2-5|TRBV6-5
TGTGCCAGCAGTTATGGGACAGGGGAGGTTAAGACCCAGTACTTC
CASSYGTGEVKTQYF
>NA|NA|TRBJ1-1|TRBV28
TGTGCCAGCAAAAAGGGGGGGTCTGAAGCTTTCTTT
CASKKGGSEAFF
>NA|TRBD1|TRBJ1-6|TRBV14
TGTGCCAGCAGCCAAGTGGGACAGGGATTCAATTCACCCCTCCACTTT
CASSQVGQGFNSPLHF
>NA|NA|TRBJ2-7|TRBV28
TGTGCCAGCAGTTTATGGGCGGGACTCCTCTACGAGCAGTACTTC
CASSLWAGLLYEQYF
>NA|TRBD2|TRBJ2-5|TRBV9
TGTGCCAGCAGCCGGGGGAGGGCACAAGAGACCCAGTACTTC
CASSRGRAQETQYF
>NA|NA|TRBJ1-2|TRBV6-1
TGTGCCAGCAGTACAGGAACGTATGGCTACACCTTC
CASSTGTYGYTF
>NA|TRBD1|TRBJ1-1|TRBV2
TGTGCCAGCGCGCGGACAGGGGGCACTGAAGCTTTCTTT
CASARTGGTEAFF
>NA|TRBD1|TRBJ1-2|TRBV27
TGTGCCAGCAGTTACCTGACAGGGGGGAAAGGTAACTATGGCTACACCTTC
CASSYLTGGKGNYGYTF
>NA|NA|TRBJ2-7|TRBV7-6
TGTGCCAGCAGCTTAGCGAACGGCCCCTACGAGCAGTACTTC
CASSLANGPYEQYF
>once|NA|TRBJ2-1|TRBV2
TGTGCCAGCATTACTTGGAACAATGAGCAGTTCTTC
CASITWNNEQFF
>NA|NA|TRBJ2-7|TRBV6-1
TGTGCCAGCAGGAAGTCGGCATCCGAGCAGTACTTC
CASRKSASEQYF
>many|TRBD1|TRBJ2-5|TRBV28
TGTGCCAGCAGCGACAGGGGCTGGGAGACCCAGTACTTC
CASSDRGWETQYF
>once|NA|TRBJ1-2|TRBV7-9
TGTGCCAGCAGCTTAGGTGACAGGATTTATGGCTACACCTTC
CASSLGDRIYGYTF
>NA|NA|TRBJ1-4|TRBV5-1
TGCGCCAGCAGCTTGGAGGGCAGGGATTGGGAAAAACTGTTTTTT
CASSLEGRDWEKLFF
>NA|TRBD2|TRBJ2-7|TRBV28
TGTGCCAGCAGTTTCCCTTTCGGGCTAGCGGGGAGCTCCTACGAGCAGTACTTC
CASSFPFGLAGSSYEQYF
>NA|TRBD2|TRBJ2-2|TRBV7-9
TGTGCCAGCACCGACGACAGGTCGGGAGGGACCGGGGAGCTGTTTTTT
CASTDDRSGGTGELFF
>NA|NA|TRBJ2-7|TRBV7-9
TGTGCCAGCAGCTTAAACCTCTACGAGCAGTACTTC
CASSLNLYEQYF
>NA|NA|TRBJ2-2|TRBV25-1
TGTGCCAGCAGTGAATCAAAGGGATCGGCCGGGGAGCTGTTTTTT
CASSESKGSAGELFF
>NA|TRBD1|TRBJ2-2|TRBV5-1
TGCGCCAGCAGCTCCAGCCAGGGGGACCCCGGGGAGCTGTTTTTT
CASSSSQGDPGELFF
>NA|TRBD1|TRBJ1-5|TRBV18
TGTGCCAGCTCATCCTCCCCCGGAGACAGGGATCAGCCCCAGCATTTT
CASSSSPGDRDQPQHF